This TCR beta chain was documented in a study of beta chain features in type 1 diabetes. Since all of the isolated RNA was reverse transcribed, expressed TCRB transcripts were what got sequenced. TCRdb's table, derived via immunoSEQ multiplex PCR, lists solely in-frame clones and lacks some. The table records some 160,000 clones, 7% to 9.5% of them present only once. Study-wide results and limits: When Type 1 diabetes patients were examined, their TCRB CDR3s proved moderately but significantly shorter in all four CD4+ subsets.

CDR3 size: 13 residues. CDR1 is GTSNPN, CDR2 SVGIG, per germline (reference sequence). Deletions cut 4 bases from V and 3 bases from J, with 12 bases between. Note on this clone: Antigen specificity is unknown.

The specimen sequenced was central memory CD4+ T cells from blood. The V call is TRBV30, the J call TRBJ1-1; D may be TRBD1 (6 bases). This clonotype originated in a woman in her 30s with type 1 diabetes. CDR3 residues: CAWNKGGDTEAFF. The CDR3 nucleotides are TGTGCCTGGAACAAGGGGGGGGACACTGAAGCTTTCTTT.